This T cell receptor beta chain appears in the sequencing data of a study of blood T cell repertoires in COVID-19. Looking at the study overall: The United States, Italy and Spain provided the acute and convalescent COVID-19 samples. In each case, the material was cDNA or gDNA derived from T cells, B-cell-depleted T cells, or PBMCs.

With respect to this clone: The same CDR3 can be traced to other DNA sequences in this sample.

As handled by the study authors: Reference gene primers were amplified, and this amplification served to estimate nucleated cell counts. Produced via immunoSEQ multiplex PCR; TCRdb's table is partial and in-frame only. V and J calls and clone size come straight from that table; D and trimming were deduced from the DNA. Among about 190,000 clones listed, around 90% were seen once. The CDR3 is 12 amino acids. The V gene's germline CDR1 is SGHRS and CDR2 YFSETQ. The V and J ends lost 2 bases and 3 bases respectively, with 4 bases between them. The sequence derives from a human donor in a cohort sampled during active COVID-19. Specimen: peripheral blood. The chain employs TRBV5-1 and TRBJ2-3; D is unclear. DNA for the CDR3: TGCGCCAGCAGCTTTTCGACAGATACGCAGTATTTT. Encoded protein: CASSFSTDTQYF. Filled out from reference TRBV5-1 and TRBJ2-3, the complete variable domain reads KAGVTQTPRYLIKTRGQQVTLSCSPISGHRSVSWYQQTPGQGLQFLFEYFSETQRNKGNFPGRFSGRQFSNSRSEMNVSTLELGDSALYLCASSFSTDTQYFGPGTRLTVL.